This TCR beta chain came from a study of blood T cell repertoires in COVID-19. On the study more broadly: Acute and convalescent COVID-19 samples came from the United States, Italy and Spain. Nucleic acid was either cDNA or gDNA, and it came from T cells, B-cell-depleted T cells, or PBMCs.

In the authors' workflow: Estimates of nucleated cell counts were drawn from the amplification of reference gene primers. The data were produced by immunoSEQ multiplex PCR, yet TCRdb's version contains in-frame clones alone and is incomplete. The V and J calls and clone size were taken over from that table, and D and trimming were inferred from the DNA. The sample lists more than 150,000 clones; over 75% were seen once. The CDR3 contains 15 residues. Germline assignment: CDR1 LNHDA and CDR2 SQIVND (reference sequence). The germline V and J ends were trimmed by 3 bases and 3 bases, with 15 bases remaining between them.

The clonotype originates from a woman older than 75 with acute or convalescent COVID-19. The sequenced material came from peripheral blood. The chain has TRBV19 and TRBJ2-7, with D perhaps matching TRBD1 (6 bases). In DNA, the CDR3 is TGTGCCAGTAGTATTGGGCAGGGGAGCGTCTACGAGCAGTACTTC. This gives the protein CASSIGQGSVYEQYF. The variable domain in full, completed from reference TRBV19 and TRBJ2-7, reads DGGITQSPKYLFRKEGQNVTLSCEQNLNHDAMYWYRQDPGQGLRLIYYSQIVNDFQKGDIAEGYSVSREKKESFPLTVTSAQKNPTAFYLCASSIGQGSVYEQYFGPGTRLTVT.